The 10 T cell receptor beta chains below come from one sample, sequenced in a study of CD8+ T cells in alopecia areata. Treatment given: oral pan-JAK inhibitor, 5-10 mg twice daily. Reverse transcription of extracted RNA yielded cDNA, which provided the sequencing template. The assay was immunoSEQ multiplex PCR, and TCRdb's table has in-frame clones only and misses some. The table has approximately 220,000 clones, roughly two fifths seen once. This specimen was CD4+ T cells sorted from blood, taken at approximately week 34, from a patient treated with tofacitinib. These receptors all stem from a human donor with alopecia areata.

This clone was seen only a few times. The chain carries TRBV9 and TRBJ2-1; D not resolved. Looked up from germline, CDR1 is SGDLS and CDR2 is YYNGEE. The CDR3 is 14 residues long. V was clipped by 0 bases and J by 6 bases, with 10 bases between them. CDR3 loop: CASSVVPQPNEQFF. In DNA, the CDR3 is TGTGCCAGCAGCGTAGTTCCGCAACCCAATGAGCAGTTCTTC.

The rearrangement links TRBV18 to TRBJ2-7; D not certain. Germline CDR1 reads KGHSH; CDR2 reads LQKENI. V shed 2 bases and J shed 1 base, with 6 bases lying between them. The CDR3 runs to 13 residues. CDR3 coding DNA: TGTGCCAGCTCACCATTTCAGTCCTACGAGCAGTACTTC. As protein: CASSPFQSYEQYF.

CDR3 amino acids: CAWSAGTGSTDTQYF. Written as DNA, the CDR3 is TGTGCCTGGAGTGCCGGGACAGGGAGCACAGATACGCAGTATTTT. V and J are TRBV30 and TRBJ2-3, with TRBD1 matching 9 bases. The CDR3 spans 15 residues. Germline-derived CDR1 and CDR2 are GTSNPN and SVGIG (reference sequence). The V segment lost 1 base and the J segment 0 bases; nucleotides outside the gene matches: 2.

This clone was observed a handful of times. The chain couples TRBV11-2 to TRBJ2-7; 7 bases line up with TRBD1. V lost 4 bases, J lost 3 bases, and 6 bases stayed unmatched. The germline gives CDR1 SGHAT, CDR2 FQNNGV. This CDR3 contains 14 residues. CDR3 nucleotides: TGTGCCAGCAGCTCGCGACAGGGTCGCTACGAGCAGTACTTC. It yields the protein CASSSRQGRYEQYF.

This clone was detected only a few times. The chain has TRBV6-1 and TRBJ1-1; D unresolved. The CDR3 length is 14 residues. Trimming pared 6 bases from V and 3 bases from J, leaving 14 bases between. Germline V lookup: CDR1 MNHNS, CDR2 SASEGT. The CDR3 bases are TGTGCCAGCAGGAAGACTGGACTGGACACTGAAGCTTTCTTT. Translation gives CASRKTGLDTEAFF.

The chain combines TRBV5-5 with TRBJ1-1; a weak D match, TRBD1 (6 bases). V lost 0 bases and J lost 0, with 12 bases in between. CDR1 and CDR2 from the germline V gene are SGHKS and YYEKEE (reference sequence). The CDR3 is 16 amino acids. The CDR3 DNA reads as TGTGCCAGCAGCTTGGAACCAGGGGTTATGAACACTGAAGCTTTCTTT. Translation: CASSLEPGVMNTEAFF.

The CDR3 reads CASSQSIPPYEQYF. CDR3 sequence (DNA): TGTGCCAGCAGCCAATCCATTCCCCCCTACGAGCAGTACTTC. The genes are TRBV28 and TRBJ2-7; no firm D call. CDR3 size: 14 residues. Germline V lookup: CDR1 MDHEN, CDR2 SYDVKM. The ends were cut back, 6 bases at V and 2 bases at J, with 14 bases in the middle.

This clone was seen a single time. The V gene is TRBV5-4, the J gene TRBJ1-1; D uncertain. The CDR3 spans 13 residues. V shed 2 bases and J shed 6 bases, with 11 bases lying between them. Germline assignment: CDR1 SGHNT and CDR2 YYREEE (reference sequence). The CDR3 coding sequence is TGTGCCAGCAGCTTACCTACGTCCTCTGAAGCTTTCTTT. It specifies CASSLPTSSEAFF.

V usage is TRBV9 and J usage is TRBJ2-7; D call uncertain. Trimming cost V 0 bases and J 0 bases, with 7 bases left between them. CDR1 SGDLS and CDR2 YYNGEE come from the germline V gene. CDR3 size: 14 residues. CDR3 loop: CASSVGQLSYEQYF. Here the CDR3 DNA reads TGTGCCAGCAGCGTAGGGCAGCTCTCCTACGAGCAGTACTTC.

With respect to this clone: Other DNA variants within this sample encode the same CDR3. This chain uses TRBV6-5 with TRBJ1-2; D gene unclear. Trimming removed 2 bases from V and 7 bases from J, with 8 bases in between. Germline V gene lookup returns CDR1 MNHEY and CDR2 SVGAGI. CDR3 size: 12 residues. CDR3 residues: CASSYVAGGYTF. The CDR3 DNA is TGTGCCAGCAGTTACGTGGCGGGTGGCTACACCTTC.